This TCR beta chain comes out of a study of molecular identifiers for immune sequencing clone quantification. TCRdb called the PCR reads again in MiXCR, with one record for every CDR3 protein. Of about 640,000 distinct CDR3 sequences in the sample, approximately 20% were seen once. Study conclusions and caveats: In naive cells, clones above 20 RNA copies held under 1% of molecules, whereas in effector cells they held over 98%.

As for this clonotype: The antigen is undetermined.

Sequencing was carried out using naive CD8+ T cells from blood, with Jurkat cell RNA spiked in. Stated subset: FACS-sorted CD8+CD4-CCR7+CD45RA+ naive T cells. The receptor was derived from a human donor in good health. Some libraries in this study had Jurkat cell RNA spiked in.

The CDR3 DNA reads TGTGCCAGCATCCAAGGGGGAGCTGGCAATCAGCCCCAGCATTTT. Translating it yields CASIQGGAGNQPQHF. The rearrangement joins TRBV28 to TRBJ1-5, with a weak D call TRBD1 (6 bases). This CDR3 is built from 15 residues. V gave up 7 bases and J gave up 2 bases, with 15 bases separating them. Germline CDR1 is MDHEN and CDR2 is SYDVKM.